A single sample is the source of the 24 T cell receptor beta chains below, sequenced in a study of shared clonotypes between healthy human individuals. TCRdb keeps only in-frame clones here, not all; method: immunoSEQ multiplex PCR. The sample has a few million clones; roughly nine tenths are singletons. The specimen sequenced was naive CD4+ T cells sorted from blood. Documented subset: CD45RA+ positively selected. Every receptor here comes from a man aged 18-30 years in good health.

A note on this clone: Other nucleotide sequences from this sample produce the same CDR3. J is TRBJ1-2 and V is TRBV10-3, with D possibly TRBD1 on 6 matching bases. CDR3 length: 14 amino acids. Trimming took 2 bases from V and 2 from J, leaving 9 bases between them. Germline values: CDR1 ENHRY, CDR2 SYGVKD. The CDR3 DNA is TGTGCCATCAGTGAGACAGGGTTGAACTATGGCTACACCTTC. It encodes CAISETGLNYGYTF.

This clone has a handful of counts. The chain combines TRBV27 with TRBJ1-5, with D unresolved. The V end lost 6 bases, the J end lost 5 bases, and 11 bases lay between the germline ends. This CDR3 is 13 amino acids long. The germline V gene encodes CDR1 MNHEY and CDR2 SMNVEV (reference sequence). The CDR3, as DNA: TGTGCCAGCAGCCACGGACGGGATCAGCCCCAGCATTTT. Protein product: CASSHGRDQPQHF.

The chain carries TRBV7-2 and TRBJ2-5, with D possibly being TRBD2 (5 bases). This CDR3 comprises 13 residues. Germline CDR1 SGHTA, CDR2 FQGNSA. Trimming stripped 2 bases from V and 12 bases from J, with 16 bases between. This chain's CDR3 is CASSLMRSDFKYF. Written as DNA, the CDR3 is TGTGCCAGCAGCTTAATGCGCTCGGACTTCAAGTACTTC.

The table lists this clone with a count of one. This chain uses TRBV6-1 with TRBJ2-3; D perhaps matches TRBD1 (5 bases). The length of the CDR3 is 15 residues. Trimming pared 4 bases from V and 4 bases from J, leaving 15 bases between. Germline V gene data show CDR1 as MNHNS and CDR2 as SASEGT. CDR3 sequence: CASSAAAGFPDTQYF. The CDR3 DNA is TGTGCCAGCAGTGCGGCTGCAGGGTTCCCAGATACGCAGTATTTT.

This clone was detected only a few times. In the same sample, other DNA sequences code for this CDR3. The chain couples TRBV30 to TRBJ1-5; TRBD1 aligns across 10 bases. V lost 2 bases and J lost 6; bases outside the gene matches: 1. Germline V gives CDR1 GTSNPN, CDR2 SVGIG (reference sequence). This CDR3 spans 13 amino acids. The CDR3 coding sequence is TGTGCCTGGAGTCGGACAGGGGGTCAGCCCCAGCATTTT. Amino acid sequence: CAWSRTGGQPQHF.

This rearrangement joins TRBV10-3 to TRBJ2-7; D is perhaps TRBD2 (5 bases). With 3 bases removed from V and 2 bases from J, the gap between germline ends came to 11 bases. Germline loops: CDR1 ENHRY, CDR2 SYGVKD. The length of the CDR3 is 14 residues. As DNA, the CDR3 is TGTGCCATCAGTGACTCTAGCAGAGCCTACGAGCAGTACTTC. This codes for CAISDSSRAYEQYF.

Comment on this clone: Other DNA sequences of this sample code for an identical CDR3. CDR3 region: CASSPTGTSNQPQHF. CDR3 sequence (DNA): TGTGCCAGCAGTCCCACCGGGACAAGCAATCAGCCCCAGCATTTT. This rearrangement joins TRBV28 to TRBJ1-5, with D perhaps matching TRBD1 (6 bases). Germline CDR1 is MDHEN and CDR2 is SYDVKM. The CDR3 extends over 15 amino acids. Deletions cut 5 bases from V and 1 base from J, with 12 bases between.

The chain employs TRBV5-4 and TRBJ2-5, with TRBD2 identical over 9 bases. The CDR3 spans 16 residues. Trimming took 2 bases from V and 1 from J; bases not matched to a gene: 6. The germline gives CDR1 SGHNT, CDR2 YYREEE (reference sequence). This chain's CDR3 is CASSFGLAGLQETQYF. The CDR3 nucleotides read TGTGCCAGCAGCTTCGGCCTAGCGGGACTCCAAGAGACCCAGTACTTC. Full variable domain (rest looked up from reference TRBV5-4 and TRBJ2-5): ETGVTQSPTHLIKTRGQQVTLRCSSQSGHNTVSWYQQALGQGPQFIFQYYREEENGRGNFPPRFSGLQFPNYSSELNVNALELDDSALYLCASSFGLAGLQETQYFGPGTRLLVL.

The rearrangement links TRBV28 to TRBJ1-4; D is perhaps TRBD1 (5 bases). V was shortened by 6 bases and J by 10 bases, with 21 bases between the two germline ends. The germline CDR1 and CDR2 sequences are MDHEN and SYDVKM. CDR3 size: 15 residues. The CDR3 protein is CASREARDGAGKLFF. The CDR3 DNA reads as TGTGCCAGCAGGGAAGCCAGGGACGGAGCGGGAAAACTGTTTTTT.

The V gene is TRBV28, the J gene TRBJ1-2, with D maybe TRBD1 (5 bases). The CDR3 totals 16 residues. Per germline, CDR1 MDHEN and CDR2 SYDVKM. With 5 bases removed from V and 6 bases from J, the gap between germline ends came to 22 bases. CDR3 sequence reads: CASSGTQGPGYNGYTF. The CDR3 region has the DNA TGTGCCAGCAGTGGCACCCAAGGACCAGGGTATAATGGCTACACCTTC.

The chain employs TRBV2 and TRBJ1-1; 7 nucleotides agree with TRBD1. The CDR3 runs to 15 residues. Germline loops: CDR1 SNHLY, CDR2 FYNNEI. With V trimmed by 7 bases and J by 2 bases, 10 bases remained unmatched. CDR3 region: CASTPPGQLNTEAFF. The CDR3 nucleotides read TGTGCCAGCACCCCACCGGGACAGCTTAACACTGAAGCTTTCTTT.

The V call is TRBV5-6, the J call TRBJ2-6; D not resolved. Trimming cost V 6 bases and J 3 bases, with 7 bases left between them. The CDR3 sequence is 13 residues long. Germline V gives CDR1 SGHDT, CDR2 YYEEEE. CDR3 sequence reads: CASTLYGANVLTF. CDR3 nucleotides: TGTGCCAGCACCTTATATGGGGCCAACGTCCTGACTTTC. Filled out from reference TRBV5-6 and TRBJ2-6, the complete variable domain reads DAGVTQSPTHLIKTRGQQVTLRCSPKSGHDTVSWYQQALGQGPQFIFQYYEEEERQRGNFPDRFSGHQFPNYSSELNVNALLLGDSALYLCASTLYGANVLTFGAGSRLTVL.

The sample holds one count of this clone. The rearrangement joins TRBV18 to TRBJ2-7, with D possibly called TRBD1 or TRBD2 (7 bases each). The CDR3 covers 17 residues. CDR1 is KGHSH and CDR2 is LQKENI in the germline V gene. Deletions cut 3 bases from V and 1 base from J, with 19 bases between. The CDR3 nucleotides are TGTGCCAGCTCACCCCAGGGGGGGGAGAGCCTTTCCTACGAGCAGTACTTC. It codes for CASSPQGGESLSYEQYF.

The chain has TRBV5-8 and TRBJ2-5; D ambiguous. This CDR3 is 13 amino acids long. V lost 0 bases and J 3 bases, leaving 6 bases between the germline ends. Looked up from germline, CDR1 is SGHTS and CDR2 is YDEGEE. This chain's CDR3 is CASSLVREETQYF. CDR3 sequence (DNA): TGTGCCAGCAGCTTGGTCCGGGAAGAGACCCAGTACTTC.

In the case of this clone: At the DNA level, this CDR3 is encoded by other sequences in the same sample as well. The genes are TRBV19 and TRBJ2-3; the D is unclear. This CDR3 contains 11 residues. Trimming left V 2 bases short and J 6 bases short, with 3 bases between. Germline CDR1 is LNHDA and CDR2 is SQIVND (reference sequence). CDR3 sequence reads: CASSILDTQYF. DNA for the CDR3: TGTGCCAGTAGTATACTGGATACGCAGTATTTT. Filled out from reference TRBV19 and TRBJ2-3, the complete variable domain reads DGGITQSPKYLFRKEGQNVTLSCEQNLNHDAMYWYRQDPGQGLRLIYYSQIVNDFQKGDIAEGYSVSREKKESFPLTVTSAQKNPTAFYLCASSILDTQYFGPGTRLTVL.

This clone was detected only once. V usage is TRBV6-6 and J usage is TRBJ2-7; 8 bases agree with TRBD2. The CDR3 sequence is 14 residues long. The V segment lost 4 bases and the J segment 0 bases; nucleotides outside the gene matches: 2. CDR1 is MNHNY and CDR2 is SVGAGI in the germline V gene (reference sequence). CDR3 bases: TGTGCCAGCAGTTTCGGGACTAGCTCCTACGAGCAGTACTTC. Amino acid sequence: CASSFGTSSYEQYF.

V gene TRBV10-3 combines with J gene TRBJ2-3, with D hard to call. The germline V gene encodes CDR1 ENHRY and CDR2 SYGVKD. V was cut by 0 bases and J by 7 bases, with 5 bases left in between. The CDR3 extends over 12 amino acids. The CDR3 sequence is CAISESVNTQYF. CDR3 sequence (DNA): TGTGCCATCAGTGAGTCGGTCAATACGCAGTATTTT.

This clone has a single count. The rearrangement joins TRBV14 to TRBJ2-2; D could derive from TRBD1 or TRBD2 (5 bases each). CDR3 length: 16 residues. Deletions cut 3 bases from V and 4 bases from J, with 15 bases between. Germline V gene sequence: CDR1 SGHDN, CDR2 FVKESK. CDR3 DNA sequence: TGTGCCAGCAGCCATTTGGGGACGGCGCTCACCGGGGAGCTGTTTTTT. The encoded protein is CASSHLGTALTGELFF.

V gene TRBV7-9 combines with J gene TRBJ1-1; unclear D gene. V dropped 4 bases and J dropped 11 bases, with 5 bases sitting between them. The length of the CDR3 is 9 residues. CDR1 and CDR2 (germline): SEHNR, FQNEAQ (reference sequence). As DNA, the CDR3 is TGTGCCAGCAGCTCCGACGCTTTCTTT. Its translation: CASSSDAFF.

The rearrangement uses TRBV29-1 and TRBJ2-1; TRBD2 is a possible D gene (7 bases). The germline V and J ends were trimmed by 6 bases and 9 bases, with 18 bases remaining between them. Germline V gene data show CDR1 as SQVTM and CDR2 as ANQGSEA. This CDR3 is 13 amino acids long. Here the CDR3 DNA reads TGCAGCGTGGGACAACGATGGGAGGGTGAGCAGTTCTTC. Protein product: CSVGQRWEGEQFF.

In DNA form, the CDR3 reads TGTGCCAGTAGTATAGATGACGACAGGCAAGAGACCCAGTACTTC. Translated: CASSIDDDRQETQYF. The chain employs TRBV19 and TRBJ2-5; perhaps TRBD1 as D (6 bases). The V gene's germline CDR1 is LNHDA and CDR2 SQIVND (reference sequence). This CDR3 region has 15 residues. V was trimmed by 0 bases and J by 2 bases, leaving 10 bases between them.

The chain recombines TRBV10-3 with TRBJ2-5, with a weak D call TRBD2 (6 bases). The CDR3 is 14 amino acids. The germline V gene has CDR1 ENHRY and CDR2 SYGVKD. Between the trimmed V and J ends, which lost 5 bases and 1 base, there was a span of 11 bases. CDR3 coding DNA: TGTGCCATCAGTCTTAGCGGAACCCAAGAGACCCAGTACTTC. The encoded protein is CAISLSGTQETQYF.

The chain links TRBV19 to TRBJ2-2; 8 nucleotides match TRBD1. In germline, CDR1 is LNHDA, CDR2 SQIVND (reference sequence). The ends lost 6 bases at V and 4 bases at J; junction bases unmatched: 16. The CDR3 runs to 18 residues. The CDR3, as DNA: TGTGCCAGTAGGACCCAGGGGGCGACAGGGCGGGGCACCGGGGAGCTGTTTTTT. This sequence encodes CASRTQGATGRGTGELFF.

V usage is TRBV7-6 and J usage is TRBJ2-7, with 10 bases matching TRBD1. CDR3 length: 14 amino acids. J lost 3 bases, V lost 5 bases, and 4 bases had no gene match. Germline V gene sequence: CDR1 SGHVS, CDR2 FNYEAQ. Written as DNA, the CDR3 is TGTGCCAGCAGCGGCCGGGACAGGGGCTACGAGCAGTACTTC. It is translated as CASSGRDRGYEQYF.